The TCR beta chain under discussion was sequenced for a study of shared clonotypes between healthy human individuals. Germline CDR1 SGDLS, CDR2 YYNGEE. This CDR3 contains 12 residues. The germline V and J ends were trimmed by 4 bases and 2 bases, with 6 bases remaining between them. Naive CD8 cells, CD45RO-negative and positively selected for CCR7, excluded terminally differentiated effector memory CD45RA+ cells. Findings of the study overall: The represented genetic and exposure-history diversity was limited by the small number of donors.

The table came from immunoSEQ multiplex PCR; TCRdb's copy has only in-frame clones and leaves some out. The data contain about 2.1 million clones, roughly 91% of them singletons. On this clone: The antigen remains undetermined.

This receptor was identified in a man between 18 and 35 years old in good health. Some clones in this sample may be carry-over from other donors' samples. The chain recombines TRBV9 with TRBJ2-5, with D possibly being TRBD1 (5 bases). Source material: naive CD8+ T cells from PBMCs. CDR3: CASSPGQETQYF. CDR3 nucleotides: TGTGCCAGCAGCCCAGGGCAAGAGACCCAGTACTTC.